What follows describes a single TCR beta chain. The authors' processing: Reference gene primer amplification yielded estimated nucleated cell counts. Method: immunoSEQ multiplex PCR; TCRdb's copy keeps in-frame clones and lacks some. That table furnishes V, J and clone size, whereas the DNA furnished D and trimming. The sample consists of over 70,000 clones, around 80% of them appearing once. This entry is derived from a study of blood T cell repertoires in COVID-19. The wider study: Italy, Spain and the United States were the sources of the convalescent and acute COVID-19 samples. From T cells, B-cell-depleted T cells, or PBMCs came the material, which was cDNA or gDNA.

Germline loops: CDR1 MDHEN, CDR2 SYDVKM. This CDR3 is built from 15 residues. J lost 1 base, V lost 7 bases, and 9 bases had no gene match. The source is a man in his 70s with acute or convalescent COVID-19. Material for sequencing was peripheral blood. This chain uses TRBV28 with TRBJ2-5; 7 bases align to TRBD1. CDR3 DNA sequence: TGTGCCAGCAAAACGGACAGGCAGACCCAAGAGACCCAGTACTTC. Translating gives CASKTDRQTQETQYF.